Sequencing of this T cell receptor (beta chain) was carried out in a study of cytomegalovirus exposure and HLA in healthy donors. In regard to this clone: Its specificity is not known.

It was with 60 Vbeta and 13 Jbeta primers that the PCR ran. The method was immunoSEQ multiplex PCR; TCRdb's version includes in-frame clones alone and lacks a portion of them. The sample holds 100,000 to 150,000 clones; 72% are singletons and the top ten take around 4%. V lost 2 bases, J lost 10 bases, and 15 bases lay in between. This CDR3 is 14 amino acids long. Per the germline V gene, CDR1 is SGHTA and CDR2 is FQGNSA. General observations from the study: The study listed roughly 160 cytomegalovirus-associated TCR beta chains. Sequencing had likely introduced a cluster of highly shared sequence variants as an artifact.

This sequence was found in a man younger than 40 in good health and CMV-seronegative. Sequencing input: PBMCs. This chain links TRBV7-2 with TRBJ2-1; D perhaps matches TRBD1 (6 bases). CDR3 loop: CASSLTRGTPEQFF. The CDR3 bases are TGTGCCAGCAGCTTAACAAGGGGGACCCCCGAGCAGTTCTTC.